Reported below is one TCR beta chain. Antigen specificity is unknown. No infections or other immune events were documented during collection. The record originates from a study of identifying expanded T cells in peripheral blood. Overall study results and limits: Variance in clone template counts between approximately two-week samples significantly increased with total template count across all healthy donors. Over two and four weeks, about 16 and 20 clones changed, versus more than 1 between replicates.

Assay used: immunoSEQ multiplex PCR; TCRdb lists only in-frame clones, some missing. The repertoire holds some 120,000 clones, with about four fifths as singletons. The source of this sequence is a person aged 18-69 years in good health. Sequenced: blood.

CDR3: CASSESGYYGYTF. DNA of the CDR3: TGTGCCAGCAGTGAATCAGGGTACTATGGCTACACCTTC. This chain connects TRBV25-1 to TRBJ1-2; possibly TRBD1 for D (5 bases). CDR1 is MGHDK, CDR2 SYGVNS, per germline. CDR3 length equals 13 residues. Between the trimmed V and J ends, which lost 1 base and 3 bases, there was a span of 6 bases.